A single TCR beta chain is shown here with its context. Its target is unknown. Germline CDR1 MDHEN, CDR2 SYDVKM. The CDR3 is 18 amino acids. Germline trimming cut 3 bases from V and 0 bases from J; bases unmatched to any gene: 9. This sample is part of a study of response to subunit inactivated influenza vaccine. General observations from the study: Authors suggested that a seasonal influenza vaccination recruits few new T cells each time.

Each CDR3 protein is one row after TCRdb ran MiXCR on the RT-PCR reads. The sample lists about 650,000 distinct CDR3 sequences, 15% to 17% seen once, with 9.5% to 13% in the top ten. This chain joins TRBV28 and TRBJ2-4; 9 positions match TRBD2. Sequencing was performed on PBMCs from blood, taken roughly 12 days after vaccination. The sequence derives from a man aged 50 to 60 who received an inactivated influenza vaccine. CDR3 nucleotides: TGTGCCAGCAGTTTTGAGGCGGGAGGGCCCGTAGCCAAAAACATTCAGTACTTC. Translation: CASSFEAGGPVAKNIQYF.